This T cell receptor beta chain stems from a study of blood T cell repertoires in COVID-19. Using immunoSEQ multiplex PCR, the repertoire was profiled, and TCRdb retains in-frame clones only, with some absent. The data contain about 410,000 clones, approximately 90% of them singletons. The CDR3 spans 15 residues. From germline, CDR1 is SGHRS and CDR2 YFSETQ. V shed 0 bases and J shed 2 bases, with 12 bases lying between them. In Seattle, patients joined the study during active infection and were tracked longitudinally. The rearrangement uses TRBV5-1 and TRBJ2-7; the D gene is possibly TRBD1 (5 bases). This receptor was identified in a woman aged 35 to 49 with COVID-19, enrolled during active disease. The sequenced material came from peripheral blood. As DNA, the CDR3 is TGCGCCAGCAGCTTGGACCCGACAGCGCCCTACGAGCAGTACTTC. Translation: CASSLDPTAPYEQYF.